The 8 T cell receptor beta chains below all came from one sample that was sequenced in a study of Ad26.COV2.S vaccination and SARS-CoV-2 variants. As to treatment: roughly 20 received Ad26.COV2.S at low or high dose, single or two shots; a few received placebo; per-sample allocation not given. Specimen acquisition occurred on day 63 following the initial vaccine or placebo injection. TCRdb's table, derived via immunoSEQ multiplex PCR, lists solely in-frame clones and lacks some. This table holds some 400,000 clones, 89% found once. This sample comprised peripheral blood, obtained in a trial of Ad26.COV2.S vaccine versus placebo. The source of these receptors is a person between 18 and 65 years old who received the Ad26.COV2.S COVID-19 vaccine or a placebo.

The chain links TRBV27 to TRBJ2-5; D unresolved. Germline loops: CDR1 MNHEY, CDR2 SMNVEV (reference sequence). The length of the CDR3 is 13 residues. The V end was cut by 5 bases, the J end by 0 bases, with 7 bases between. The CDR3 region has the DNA TGTGCCAGCAGTAGATACAACCAAGAGACCCAGTACTTC. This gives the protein CASSRYNQETQYF.

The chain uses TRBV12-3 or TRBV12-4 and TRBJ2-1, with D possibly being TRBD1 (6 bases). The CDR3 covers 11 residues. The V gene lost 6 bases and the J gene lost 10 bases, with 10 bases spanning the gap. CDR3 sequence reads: CASSHGTEQFF. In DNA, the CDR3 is TGTGCCAGCAGCCACGGGACAGAGCAGTTCTTC.

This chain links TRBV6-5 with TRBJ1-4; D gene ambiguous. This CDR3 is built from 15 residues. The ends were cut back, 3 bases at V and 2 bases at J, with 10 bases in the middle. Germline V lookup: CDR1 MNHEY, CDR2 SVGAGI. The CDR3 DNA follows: TGTGCCAGCAGTTATCGAGGCGGGACTAATGAAAAACTGTTTTTT. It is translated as CASSYRGGTNEKLFF.

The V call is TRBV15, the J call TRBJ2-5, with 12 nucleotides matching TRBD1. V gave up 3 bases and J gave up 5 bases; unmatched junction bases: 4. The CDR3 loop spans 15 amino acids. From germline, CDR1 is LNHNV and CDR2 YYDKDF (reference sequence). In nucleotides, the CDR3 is TGTGCCACCAGCAGGGGACAGGGGGCTTATGAGACCCAGTACTTC. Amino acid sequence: CATSRGQGAYETQYF.

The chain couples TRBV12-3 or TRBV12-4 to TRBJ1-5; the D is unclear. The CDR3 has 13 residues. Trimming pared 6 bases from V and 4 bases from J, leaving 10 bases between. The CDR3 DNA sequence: TGTGCCAGCAGCCTGGACGGTAATCAGCCCCAGCATTTT. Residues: CASSLDGNQPQHF.

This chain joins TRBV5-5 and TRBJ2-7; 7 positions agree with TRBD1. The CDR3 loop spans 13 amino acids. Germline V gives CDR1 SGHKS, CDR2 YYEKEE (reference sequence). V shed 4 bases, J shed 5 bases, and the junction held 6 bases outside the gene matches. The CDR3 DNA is TGTGCCAGCAGCACACGGACAGGCCACGAGCAGTACTTC. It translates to CASSTRTGHEQYF.

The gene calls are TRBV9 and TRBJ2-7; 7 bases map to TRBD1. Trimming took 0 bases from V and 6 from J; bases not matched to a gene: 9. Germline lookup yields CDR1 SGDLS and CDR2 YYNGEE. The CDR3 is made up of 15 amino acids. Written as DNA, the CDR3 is TGTGCCAGCAGCGTAGGATCGACAGGGTTTGGCGAGCAGTACTTC. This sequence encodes CASSVGSTGFGEQYF.

This chain's CDR3 is CASSLLGLAGPNEQFF. The CDR3 nucleotides read TGTGCCAGCAGTTTGCTCGGACTAGCGGGACCCAATGAGCAGTTCTTC. This sequence joins TRBV27 and TRBJ2-1, with 12 bases aligning to TRBD2. CDR1 and CDR2 from the germline V gene are MNHEY and SMNVEV (reference sequence). Trimming at V came to 3 bases and at J to 6 bases, leaving 6 bases not matched to a gene. The CDR3 is made up of 16 amino acids.